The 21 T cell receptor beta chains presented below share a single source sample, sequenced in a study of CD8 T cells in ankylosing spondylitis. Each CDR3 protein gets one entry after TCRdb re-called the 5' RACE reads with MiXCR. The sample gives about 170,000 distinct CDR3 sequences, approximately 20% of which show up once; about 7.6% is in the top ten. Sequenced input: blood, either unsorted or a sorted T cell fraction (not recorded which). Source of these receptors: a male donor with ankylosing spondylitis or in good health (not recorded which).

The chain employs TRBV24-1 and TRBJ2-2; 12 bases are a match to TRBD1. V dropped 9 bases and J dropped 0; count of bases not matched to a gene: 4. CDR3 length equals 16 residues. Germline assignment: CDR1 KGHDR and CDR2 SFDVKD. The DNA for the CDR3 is TGTGCCACCTCCGGGACAGGGGGCGCGAACACCGGGGAGCTGTTTTTT. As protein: CATSGTGGANTGELFF.

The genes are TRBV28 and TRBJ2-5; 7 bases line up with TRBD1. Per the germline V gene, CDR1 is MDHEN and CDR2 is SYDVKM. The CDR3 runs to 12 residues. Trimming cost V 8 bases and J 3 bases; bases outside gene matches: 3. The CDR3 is CASRQGKETQYF. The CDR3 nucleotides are TGTGCCAGCCGACAGGGCAAAGAGACCCAGTACTTC.

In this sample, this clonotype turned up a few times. The CDR3 loop is CASSTVSGPVTDTQYF. Here the CDR3 DNA reads TGTGCCAGCAGCACAGTAAGCGGGCCTGTCACAGATACGCAGTATTTT. The gene calls are TRBV7-2 and TRBJ2-3; the D gene is possibly TRBD2 (6 bases). Trimming took off 5 bases at V and 2 bases at J, with 17 bases between the two ends. Per the germline V gene, CDR1 is SGHTA and CDR2 is FQGNSA. The CDR3 consists of 16 residues.

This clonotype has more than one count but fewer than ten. DNA for the CDR3: TGTGCCAGCAGCCCAAGGGTCAGGGGCTGGTCCGGGGGTGAGCAGTTCTTC. Encoded protein: CASSPRVRGWSGGEQFF. The rearrangement links TRBV7-2 to TRBJ2-1, with D perhaps TRBD1 or TRBD2 (6 bases each). Per germline, CDR1 SGHTA and CDR2 FQGNSA. This CDR3 comprises 17 residues. The V end was cut by 5 bases, the J end by 9 bases, with 26 bases between.

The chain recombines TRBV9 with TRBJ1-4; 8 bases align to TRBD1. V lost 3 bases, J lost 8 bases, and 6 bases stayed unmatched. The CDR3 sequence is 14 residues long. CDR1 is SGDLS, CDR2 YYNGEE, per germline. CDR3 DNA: TGTGCCAGCAGCGCAGGGGGCGCGGACGAAAAACTGTTTTTT. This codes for CASSAGGADEKLFF.

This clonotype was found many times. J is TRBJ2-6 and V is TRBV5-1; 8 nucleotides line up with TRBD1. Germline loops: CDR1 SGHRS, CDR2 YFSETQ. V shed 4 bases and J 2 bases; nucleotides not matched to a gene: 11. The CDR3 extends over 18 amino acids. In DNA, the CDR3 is TGCGCCAGCAGCATCTTCGGACAGGGTAACACTGGGGCCAACGTCCTGACTTTC. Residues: CASSIFGQGNTGANVLTF.

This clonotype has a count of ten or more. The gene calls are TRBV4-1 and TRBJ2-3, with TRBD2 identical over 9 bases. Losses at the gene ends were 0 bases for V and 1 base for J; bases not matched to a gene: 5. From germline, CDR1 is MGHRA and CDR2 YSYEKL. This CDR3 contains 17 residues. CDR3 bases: TGCGCCAGCAGCCAAGAGATTGTAGCGGGAGGCACAGATACGCAGTATTTT. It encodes CASSQEIVAGGTDTQYF.

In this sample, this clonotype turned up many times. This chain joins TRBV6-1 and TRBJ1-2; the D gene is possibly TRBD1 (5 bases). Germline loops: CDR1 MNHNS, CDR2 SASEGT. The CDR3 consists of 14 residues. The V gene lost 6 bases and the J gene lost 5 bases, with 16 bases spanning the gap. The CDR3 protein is CASSRQTKLYGYTF. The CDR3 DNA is TGTGCCAGCAGCCGACAGACCAAGTTATATGGCTACACCTTC.

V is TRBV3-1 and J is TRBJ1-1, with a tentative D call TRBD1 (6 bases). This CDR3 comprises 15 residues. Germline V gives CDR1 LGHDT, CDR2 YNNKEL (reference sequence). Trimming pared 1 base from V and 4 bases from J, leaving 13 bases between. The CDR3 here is CASSQAMTGGTEAFF. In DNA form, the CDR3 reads TGTGCCAGCAGCCAAGCTATGACAGGAGGCACTGAAGCTTTCTTT.

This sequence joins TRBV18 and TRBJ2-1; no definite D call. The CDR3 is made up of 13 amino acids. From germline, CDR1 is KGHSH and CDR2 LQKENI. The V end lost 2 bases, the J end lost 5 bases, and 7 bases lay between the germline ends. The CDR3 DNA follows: TGTGCCAGCTCACCAGGTAGCAACAATGAGCAGTTCTTC. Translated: CASSPGSNNEQFF. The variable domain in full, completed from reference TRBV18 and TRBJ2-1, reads NAGVMQNPRHLVRRRGQEARLRCSPMKGHSHVYWYRQLPEEGLKFMVYLQKENIIDESGMPKERFSAEFPKEGPSILRIQQVVRGDSAAYFCASSPGSNNEQFFGPGTRLTVL.

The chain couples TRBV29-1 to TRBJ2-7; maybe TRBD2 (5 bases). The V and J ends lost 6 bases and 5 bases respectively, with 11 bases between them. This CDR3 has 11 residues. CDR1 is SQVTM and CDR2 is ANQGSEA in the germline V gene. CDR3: CSVEEWDEQYF. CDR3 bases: TGCAGCGTGGAGGAGTGGGACGAGCAGTACTTC.

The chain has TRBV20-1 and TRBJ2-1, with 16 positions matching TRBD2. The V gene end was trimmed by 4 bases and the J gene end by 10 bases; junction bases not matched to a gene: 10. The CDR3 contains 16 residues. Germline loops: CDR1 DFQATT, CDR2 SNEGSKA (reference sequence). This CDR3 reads CSAKGTSGRAPREQFF. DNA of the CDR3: TGCAGTGCTAAAGGGACTAGCGGGAGGGCCCCAAGGGAGCAGTTCTTC.

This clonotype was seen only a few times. CDR3 sequence (DNA): TGTGCCAGCAGCTTGGCCCTCGGACAGCTTAATGAAAAACTGTTTTTT. It yields the protein CASSLALGQLNEKLFF. The genes are TRBV5-5 and TRBJ1-4; possible D gene TRBD1, 6 bases. This CDR3 has 16 amino acids. V shed 0 bases and J shed 4 bases, with 13 bases lying between them. CDR1 and CDR2 (germline): SGHKS, YYEKEE (reference sequence). The full variable domain, with the rest looked up from reference TRBV5-5 and TRBJ1-4, is DAGVTQSPTHLIKTRGQQVTLRCSPISGHKSVSWYQQVLGQGPQFIFQYYEKEERGRGNFPDRFSARQFPNYSSELNVNALLLGDSALYLCASSLALGQLNEKLFFGSGTQLSVL.

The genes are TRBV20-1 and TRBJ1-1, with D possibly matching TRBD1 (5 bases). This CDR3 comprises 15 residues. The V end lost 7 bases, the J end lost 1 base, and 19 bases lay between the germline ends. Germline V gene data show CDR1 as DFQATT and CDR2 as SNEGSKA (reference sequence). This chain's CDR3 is CSVSTDQEENTEAFF. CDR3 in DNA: TGCAGTGTCTCGACAGACCAAGAAGAGAACACTGAAGCTTTCTTT.

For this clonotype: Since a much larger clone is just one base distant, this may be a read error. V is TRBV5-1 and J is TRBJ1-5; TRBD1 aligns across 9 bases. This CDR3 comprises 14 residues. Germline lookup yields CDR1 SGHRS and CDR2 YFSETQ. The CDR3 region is CDSSLGQGSQPQHF. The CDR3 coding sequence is TGCGACAGCAGCTTGGGACAGGGAAGTCAGCCCCAGCATTTT.

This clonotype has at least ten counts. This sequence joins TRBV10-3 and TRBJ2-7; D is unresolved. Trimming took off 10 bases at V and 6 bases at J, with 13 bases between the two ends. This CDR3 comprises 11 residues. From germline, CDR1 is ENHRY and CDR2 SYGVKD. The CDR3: CATHGSAEQYF. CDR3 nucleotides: TGTGCCACCCATGGGTCCGCCGAGCAGTACTTC.

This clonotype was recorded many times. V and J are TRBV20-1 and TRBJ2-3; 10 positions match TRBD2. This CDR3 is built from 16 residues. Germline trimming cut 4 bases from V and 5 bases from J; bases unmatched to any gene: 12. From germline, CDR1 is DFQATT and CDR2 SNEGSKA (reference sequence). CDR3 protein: CSANPASGRVLDTQYF. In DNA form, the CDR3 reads TGCAGTGCTAATCCGGCCAGCGGGAGGGTATTAGATACGCAGTATTTT.

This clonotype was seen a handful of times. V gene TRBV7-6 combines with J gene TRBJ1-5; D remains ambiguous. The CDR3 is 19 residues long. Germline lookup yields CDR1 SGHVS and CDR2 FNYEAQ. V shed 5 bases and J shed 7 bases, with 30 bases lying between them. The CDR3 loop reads CASSQYGPSGEAGSQPQHF. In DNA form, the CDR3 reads TGTGCCAGCAGCCAATATGGCCCGTCAGGAGAGGCCGGCAGCCAGCCCCAGCATTTT.

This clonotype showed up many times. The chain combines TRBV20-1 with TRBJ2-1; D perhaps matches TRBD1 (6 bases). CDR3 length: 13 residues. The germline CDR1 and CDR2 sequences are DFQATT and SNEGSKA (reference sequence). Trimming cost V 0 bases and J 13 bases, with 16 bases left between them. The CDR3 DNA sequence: TGCAGTGCTAGAGATATGGTCAGGGGTCAACAGTTCTTC. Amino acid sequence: CSARDMVRGQQFF.

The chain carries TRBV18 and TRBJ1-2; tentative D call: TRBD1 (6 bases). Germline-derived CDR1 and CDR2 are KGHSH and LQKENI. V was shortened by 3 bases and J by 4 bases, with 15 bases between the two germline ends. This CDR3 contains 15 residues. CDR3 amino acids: CASSPQAGAGYGYTF. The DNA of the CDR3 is TGTGCCAGCTCACCTCAGGCGGGGGCTGGCTATGGCTACACCTTC.

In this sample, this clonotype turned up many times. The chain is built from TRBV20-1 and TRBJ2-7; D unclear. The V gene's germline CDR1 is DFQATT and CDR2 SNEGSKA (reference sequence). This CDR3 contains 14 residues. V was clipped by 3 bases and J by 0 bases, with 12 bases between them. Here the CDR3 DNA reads TGCAGTGCTAGCTCAAGCCCCCCCTCCTACGAGCAGTACTTC. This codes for CSASSSPPSYEQYF.